A single TCR beta chain is shown here with its context. Its recognized antigen is unknown. Per-base qualities were not stored, and no clone one base away is much larger. The intended sense of this specimen's time point label: cycle 4 day 1 (C4D1), after more than 5 weeks of nivolumab. All trial patients had relapsed after autologous stem cell transplantation, with cohorts A, B and C differing in prior brentuximab vedotin exposure. The trial cohort was composed of over 50 patients with relapsed/refractory classical Hodgkin lymphoma, for whom complete response, partial response or progressive disease was recorded as best overall response. Single-agent nivolumab was administered to trial patients in the multi-cohort phase II CheckMate 205 trial. An independent review committee assessed best overall response by applying the 2007 International Working Group response criteria. Trial PBMCs were obtained immediately prior to nivolumab initiation (C1D1) and on therapy at cycle 2 day 1 and cycle 4 day 1. Peripheral blood was collected in 8 mL Vacutainer Cell Preparation Tubes, from which PBMCs were isolated by centrifugation and then cryopreserved.

Reading from cysteine to phenylalanine, the CDR3 counts 15 amino acids. The CDR3 DNA has 45 bases and is translated from base 1. Based on the germline V gene, the CDR1 and CDR2 sequences are MDHEN and SYDVKM. V is cut by 5 bases and J by 9 bases, and the space between the germline ends is 17 bases. The data originate from a study of PD-1 blockade in classical Hodgkin lymphoma (dated by TCRdb to 2020 to 2022). At the level of the whole study: Nivolumab dosing was 3 mg/kg intravenously every 2 weeks, continuing until either disease progression or unacceptable toxicity. A peripheral blood immune signature of response to PD-1 blockade in classical Hodgkin lymphoma was defined using TCR beta sequencing and CyTOF. General findings and caveats noted by the study authors: Baseline TCR diversity was reported to be lower in newly diagnosed patients than in healthy donors, and even lower in relapsed/refractory patients. Only a single clinical trial cohort was studied, and what caused the repertoire differences, possibly disease activity or prior therapy, remained undefined. Lower diversity was observed in patients in whom nivolumab was started less than 1 year after ASCT, and these patients were excluded from later analyses so that confounding by immune reconstitution would be avoided. Trial patients achieving complete response had baseline diversity similar to newly diagnosed patients, whereas partial responders and progressors had significantly lower diversity. By C4D1, a significant rise was seen in CD4+ TCR diversity but not in CD8+ TCR diversity (p=0.0027 vs p=0.16), and the rise was most apparent among complete responders (p=0.02).

The Qiagen DNeasy kit was used to extract genomic DNA from unsorted PBMCs and from the negatively selected CD4+ and CD8+ fractions. TCR beta CDR3 regions were amplified by immunoSEQ multiplex PCR using primers annealing to V and J segments. A synthetic immune receptor repertoire was used to minimize amplification bias, and remaining bias was computationally removed after sequencing. The authors processed their data as follows. Repertoire diversity was quantified as the Shannon entropy index using custom Python scripts. Unsorted, CD4+ and CD8+ repertoires were analyzed separately, except in combined analyses where CD4+ and CD8+ sequences were merged in silico. Clonal expansion was defined as at least a 2-fold frequency increase after treatment relative to C1D1, with a pseudocount of 0.5 for undetected baseline clones. Singleton clones were defined as clones with 0 or 1 copy at C1D1, and non-singleton clones were defined as clones with 2 or more copies. Clones expanded in unsorted samples were assigned a CD4+, CD8+ or unknown annotation through matching of protein sequences in sorted samples from the same patient. Wilcoxon tests on paired samples were used to test diversity changes from C1D1 to C4D1. TCRdb limited this immuneACCESS table to in-frame rearrangements with V and J called. A share of clones is missing; checked studies link under half to unresolved V genes, and the rest is unexplained. V and J calls and clone size are as listed in that table; D and trimming were resolved from the DNA. Present in this sample are over 15,000 clones, about 71% of which were seen just once. The ten largest clones take up approximately 7.8% of the sample.

The V and J genes are TRBV28 and TRBJ1-6, with TRBD1 tentatively as D gene (6 bases match). Material: peripheral blood mononuclear cells (PBMCs), obtained before the fourth cycle of nivolumab. This receptor was identified in a human donor with classical Hodgkin lymphoma. Here the CDR3 is given as CASSGKQGPGSPLHF. The base sequence is TGTGCCAGCAGTGGGAAACAGGGCCCGGGTTCACCCCTCCACTTT.